This entry features one TCR beta chain sequence. The sample belongs to a study of blood T cell repertoires in COVID-19. Study summary: Sources were T cells, B-cell-depleted T cells, or PBMCs; the material itself was cDNA or gDNA.

Unmatched junction bases numbered 7, after V lost 3 bases and J lost 2 bases. The V gene's germline CDR1 is KGHSH and CDR2 LQKENI. The length of the CDR3 is 16 residues. In the study's own analysis: Researchers report that nucleated cell counts were estimated from reference gene primer amplification. Only in-frame clones appear in the TCRdb table, and some are missing; sequencing was by immunoSEQ multiplex PCR. The D gene and trimming were derived from the DNA, and the V and J assignments and clone size from that table. The sample holds more than 65,000 clones, roughly 80% seen once. The TCR originated in a human donor in a cohort sampled during active COVID-19. The sequenced material came from peripheral blood. The chain carries TRBV18 and TRBJ2-3, with 8 bases matching TRBD2. CDR3 bases: TGTGCCAGCTCACCCTACAGCGGGGGACTCACAGATACGCAGTATTTT. Translating gives CASSPYSGGLTDTQYF.